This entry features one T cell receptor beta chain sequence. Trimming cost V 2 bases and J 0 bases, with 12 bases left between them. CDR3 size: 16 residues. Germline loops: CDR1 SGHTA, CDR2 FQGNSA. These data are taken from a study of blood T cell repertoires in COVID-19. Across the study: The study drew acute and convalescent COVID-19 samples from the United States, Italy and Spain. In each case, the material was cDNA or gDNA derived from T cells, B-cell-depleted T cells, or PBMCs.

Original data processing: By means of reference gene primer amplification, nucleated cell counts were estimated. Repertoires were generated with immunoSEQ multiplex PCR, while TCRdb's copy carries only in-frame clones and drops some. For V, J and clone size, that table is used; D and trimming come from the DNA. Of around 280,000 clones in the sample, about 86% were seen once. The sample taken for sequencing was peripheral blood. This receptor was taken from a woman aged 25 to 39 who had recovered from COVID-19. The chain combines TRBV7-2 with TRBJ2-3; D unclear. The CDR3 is CASSLQASPSTDTQYF. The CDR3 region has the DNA TGTGCCAGCAGCTTACAGGCGAGTCCTAGCACAGATACGCAGTATTTT.